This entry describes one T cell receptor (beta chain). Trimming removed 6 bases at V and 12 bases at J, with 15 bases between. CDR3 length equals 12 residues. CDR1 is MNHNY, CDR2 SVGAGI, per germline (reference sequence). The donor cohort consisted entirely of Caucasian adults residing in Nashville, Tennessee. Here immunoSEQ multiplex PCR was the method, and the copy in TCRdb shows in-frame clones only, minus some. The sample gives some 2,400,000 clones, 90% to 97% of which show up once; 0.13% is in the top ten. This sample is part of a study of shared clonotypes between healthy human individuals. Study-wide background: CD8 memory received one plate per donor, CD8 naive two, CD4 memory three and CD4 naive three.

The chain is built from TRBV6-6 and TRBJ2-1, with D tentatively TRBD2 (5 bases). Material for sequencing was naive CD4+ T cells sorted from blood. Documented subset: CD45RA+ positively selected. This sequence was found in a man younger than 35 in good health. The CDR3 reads CASSLLAPRQFF. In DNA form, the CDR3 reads TGTGCCAGCAGCCTGCTAGCCCCAAGGCAGTTCTTC.